In its sample, the clone carrying this T cell receptor (beta chain) was seen a few times. The target antigen is unknown. The sample comes from a study of early T cells in non-severe SARS-CoV-2 infection. Study in general: Sequencing used unsorted whole-blood bulk RNA, so chains lack pairing. Study outcomes and limitations: Comparison of clonotypes with VDJdb favored anti-spike CD8 responses while missing private and CD4 specificities.

Individual cDNA molecules were tagged with unique molecular identifiers, the study reported. Via MiXCR, TCRdb re-called the 5' RACE reads, giving one row per CDR3 protein. The table shows about 49,000 distinct CDR3 sequences, with 12% occurring only once. The V gene's germline CDR1 is DFQATT and CDR2 SNEGSKA (reference sequence). Trimming took 6 bases from V and 0 from J, leaving 9 bases between them. This CDR3 contains 14 residues. Sequencing used whole blood. V is TRBV20-1 and J is TRBJ2-6; no firm D call. The sequence was collected from an adult who was a healthcare worker with PCR-confirmed SARS-CoV-2 infection or an uninfected control (not recorded which). The CDR3 DNA follows: TGCAGTGCCCTCCCCTACTCTGGGGCCAACGTCCTGACTTTC. It codes for CSALPYSGANVLTF.